The rows below give T cell receptor beta chains drawn from one sample of a study of T cell responses to AZD1222 COVID-19 vaccine. TCRdb's copy holds only in-frame clones and misses some; the assay was immunoSEQ multiplex PCR. The sample lists around 140,000 clones, just under 95% seen once, with roughly 5% in the top ten. This material consisted of peripheral blood, taken on day 0 of AZD1222 vaccination. The receptors originated from an adult in good health. Each CDR3 is given with its conserved first and last residue. D genes are given only for firm matches. Not all rows give a size; the values are once, few, many and, for expanded clones, a class.

DNA: TGTGCCAGCAGCTTGGGGAAAATCTACGAGCAGTACTTC; CDR3: CASSLGKIYEQYF; J: TRBJ2-7; size: few; D: .; V: TRBV11-2
DNA: TGTGCCAGCAGTTTCTGGACCGGGGAGCTGTTTTTT; CDR3: CASSFWTGELFF; J: TRBJ2-2; size: .; D: .; V: TRBV27
DNA: TGTGCCAGCAGTTTAGACAGGAACTCGTACCAAGAGACCCAGTACTTC; CDR3: CASSLDRNSYQETQYF; J: TRBJ2-5; size: .; D: .; V: TRBV27
DNA: TGTGCCAGCGGGGACAGGGGGGGGTACAATGAGCAGTTCTTC; CDR3: CASGDRGGYNEQFF; J: TRBJ2-1; size: .; D: TRBD1; V: TRBV27
DNA: TGCAGTGCTAGTCCTCCTAGCTCGGCCATGGGTGAGCAGTTCTTC; CDR3: CSASPPSSAMGEQFF; J: TRBJ2-1; size: .; D: .; V: TRBV20-1
DNA: TGTGCCAGCAGTCAGTCAATACAAGAGACCCAGTACTTC; CDR3: CASSQSIQETQYF; J: TRBJ2-5; size: once; D: .; V: TRBV6-5
DNA: TGCAGCGTTGAAAGCGGGGGGTGGGATGGCTACACCTTC; CDR3: CSVESGGWDGYTF; J: TRBJ1-2; size: once; D: .; V: TRBV29-1
DNA: TGTGCCAGCGGCGAGCGGGATGGAACCGGGGAGCTGTTTTTT; CDR3: CASGERDGTGELFF; J: TRBJ2-2; size: .; D: TRBD2; V: TRBV6-5
DNA: TGTGCCAGCAGCCCCACAGGGGTCAGGGGCTACACCTTC; CDR3: CASSPTGVRGYTF; J: TRBJ1-2; size: few; D: TRBD1; V: TRBV11-2
DNA: TGTGCCAGCAGCAACGGGGACGGATTCTCCTACGAGCAGTACTTC; CDR3: CASSNGDGFSYEQYF; J: TRBJ2-7; size: .; D: .; V: TRBV7-9
DNA: TGCGCCAGCAGAAGGGACTCCCAAGAGACCCAGTACTTC; CDR3: CASRRDSQETQYF; J: TRBJ2-5; size: .; D: .; V: TRBV5-1
DNA: TGTGCCAGCAGCACGGACAGTTACACCGCAGATACGCAGTATTTT; CDR3: CASSTDSYTADTQYF; J: TRBJ2-3; size: .; D: .; V: TRBV5-6
DNA: TGTGCCAGCAGCCAGGAAACGGGACATCCTTTGGGGGGCTACACCTTC; CDR3: CASSQETGHPLGGYTF; J: TRBJ1-2; size: .; D: .; V: TRBV4-2
DNA: TGTGCCAGCAGTTACCTTAGGCGGGGGGGCTACGAGCAGTACTTC; CDR3: CASSYLRRGGYEQYF; J: TRBJ2-7; size: .; D: TRBD2; V: TRBV6-5
DNA: TGTGCCAGCAGCCAATCGTGGGTCAGCACAGATACGCAGTATTTT; CDR3: CASSQSWVSTDTQYF; J: TRBJ2-3; size: .; D: .; V: TRBV14
DNA: TGTGCCAGCAGCCAATATGGGGGGGACGAGCAGTACTTC; CDR3: CASSQYGGDEQYF; J: TRBJ2-7; size: .; D: TRBD2; V: TRBV3-1/TRBV3-2
DNA: TGTGCCAGCAGTTACTCGATACAGGGAGACACTGAAGCTTTCTTT; CDR3: CASSYSIQGDTEAFF; J: TRBJ1-1; size: .; D: .; V: TRBV6-5
DNA: TGTGCCAGCACCGGGACAGGGAACCCCAATGAGCAGTTCTTC; CDR3: CASTGTGNPNEQFF; J: TRBJ2-1; size: .; D: TRBD1; V: TRBV18
DNA: TGTGCCAGCAGCTCCCTCGGCGGGAGTCTCGACGAGCAGTACTTC; CDR3: CASSSLGGSLDEQYF; J: TRBJ2-7; size: .; D: TRBD2; V: TRBV11-2
DNA: TGCAGTGCTAGAGGGGGGGCGGCCCAGTACTTC; CDR3: CSARGGAAQYF; J: TRBJ2-5; size: .; D: .; V: TRBV20-1
DNA: TGTGCCAGCAGTTACTCGCTCTTCCCGGACACCGGGGAGCTGTTTTTT; CDR3: CASSYSLFPDTGELFF; J: TRBJ2-2; size: .; D: .; V: TRBV6-2/TRBV6-3
DNA: TGTGCCAGCAGCTTAGGAGTTAGTATACCCTACGAGCAGTACTTC; CDR3: CASSLGVSIPYEQYF; J: TRBJ2-7; size: once; D: .; V: TRBV7-2
DNA: TGTGCCAGCAGTTTATTACAGGGTCTTAACACCGGGGAGCTGTTTTTT; CDR3: CASSLLQGLNTGELFF; J: TRBJ2-2; size: .; D: .; V: TRBV28
DNA: TGTGCCAGTACCCCTTTCAGGAGACGGGGGGATTATGTCCCTAACACTGAAGCTTTCTTT; CDR3: CASTPFRRRGDYVPNTEAFF; J: TRBJ1-1; size: .; D: .; V: TRBV19
DNA: TGTGCCAGCAGTTTCAGGGGCGGGTATGGCTACACCTTC; CDR3: CASSFRGGYGYTF; J: TRBJ1-2; size: few; D: .; V: TRBV27